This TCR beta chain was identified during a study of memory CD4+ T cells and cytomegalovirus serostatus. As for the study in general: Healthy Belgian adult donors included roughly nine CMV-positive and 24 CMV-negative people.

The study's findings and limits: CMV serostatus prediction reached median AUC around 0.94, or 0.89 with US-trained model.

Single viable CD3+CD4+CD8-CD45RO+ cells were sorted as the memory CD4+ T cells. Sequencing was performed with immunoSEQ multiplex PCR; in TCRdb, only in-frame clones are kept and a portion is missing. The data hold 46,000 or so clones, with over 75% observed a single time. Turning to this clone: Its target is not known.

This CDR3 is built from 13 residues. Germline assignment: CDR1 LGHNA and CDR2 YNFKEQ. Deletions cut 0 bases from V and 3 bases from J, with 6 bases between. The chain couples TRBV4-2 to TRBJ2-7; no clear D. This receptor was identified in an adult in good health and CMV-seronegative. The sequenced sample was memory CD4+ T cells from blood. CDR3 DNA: TGTGCCAGCAGCCAAGAGGGATACTACGAGCAGTACTTC. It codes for CASSQEGYYEQYF.